Presented here are 15 T cell receptor beta chains from one specimen sequenced in a study of T cells in localized non-small cell lung cancer (dated by TCRdb to about 2020). Library preparation employed the immunoSEQ multiplex PCR assay. The immuneACCESS repertoire file appears here via TCRdb, limited to in-frame rearrangements. These files lack a portion of the clones; in checked studies, under half of the deficit traces to unresolved V genes, and the cause of the others is not known. The sample yields 45,000 to 60,000 clones; more than 80% were counted once. Less than 6% of the sample belongs to the ten largest clones. Material: peripheral blood, obtained before any cancer treatment. These receptors were obtained from a woman aged 35-75 years with stage I lung adenocarcinoma.

As for this clone: The junction does not match germline at one end; this may be a read error. CDR3 bases: TGTGCCAGCAGCTTAGTATCGGGTAATGGGGCCAACGCCCTGACTTTC. This gives the protein CASSLVSGNGANALTF. The chain has TRBV13 and TRBJ2-6, with D tentatively TRBD1 (5 bases). From germline, CDR1 is PRHDT and CDR2 FYEKMQ (reference sequence). The CDR3 loop spans 16 amino acids.

This clone was observed a handful of times. The rearrangement uses TRBV9 and TRBJ2-2, with D perhaps TRBD2 (6 bases). CDR3 length equals 15 residues. V lost 3 bases, J lost 4 bases, and 13 bases lay in between. Germline V gene sequence: CDR1 SGDLS, CDR2 YYNGEE. The CDR3 spells CASSAWGSGTGELFF. CDR3 nucleotides: TGTGCCAGCAGCGCGTGGGGTAGCGGCACCGGGGAGCTGTTTTTT.

The genes are TRBV10-3 and TRBJ2-1; 7 bases align to TRBD2. The CDR3 extends over 16 amino acids. Germline-derived CDR1 and CDR2 are ENHRY and SYGVKD. The V gene end was trimmed by 4 bases and the J gene end by 4 bases; junction bases not matched to a gene: 10. CDR3 sequence (DNA): TGTGCCATCAGTGGCCACATGGGGGGGGAATACAATGAGCAGTTCTTC. Residues: CAISGHMGGEYNEQFF.

This clone was recorded a few times. Here the CDR3 DNA reads TGTGCCAGCAGCTTTAGGGGACAGGACCCTTACGAGCAGTACTTC. This translates into CASSFRGQDPYEQYF. The rearrangement links TRBV7-8 to TRBJ2-7; 8 bases line up with TRBD1. Looked up from germline, CDR1 is SGHVS and CDR2 is FQNEAQ. With 3 bases clipped from V and 4 bases from J, the junction kept 8 bases outside the gene matches. The CDR3 length is 15 residues.

J is TRBJ1-4 and V is TRBV15; 9 nucleotides match TRBD1. CDR1 LNHNV and CDR2 YYDKDF come from the germline V gene (reference sequence). The CDR3 sequence is 15 residues long. V shed 1 base, J shed 7 bases, and the junction held 4 bases outside the gene matches. This CDR3 is CATSRGGTGSEKLFF. The DNA for the CDR3 is TGTGCCACCAGCAGAGGGGGGACAGGGAGTGAAAAACTGTTTTTT.

The chain employs TRBV6-5 and TRBJ1-3, with D possibly TRBD1 on 6 matching bases. The V and J ends lost 0 bases and 4 bases respectively, with 10 bases between them. The CDR3 sequence is 15 residues long. In germline, CDR1 is MNHEY, CDR2 SVGAGI. The DNA of the CDR3 is TGTGCCAGCAGTTACTCATCAGGGGTGGGAAACACCATATATTTT. This translates into CASSYSSGVGNTIYF.

The V and J genes are TRBV29-1 and TRBJ1-2; D is undetermined. The CDR3 is made up of 12 amino acids. V shed 4 bases and J shed 5 bases, with 11 bases lying between them. From germline, CDR1 is SQVTM and CDR2 ANQGSEA. The CDR3 here is CSVGPGSYGYTF. The CDR3 DNA reads as TGCAGCGTTGGTCCCGGTTCTTATGGCTACACCTTC. Using reference TRBV29-1 and TRBJ1-2 for the parts outside the CDR3, the full variable domain is SAVISQKPSRDICQRGTSLTIQCQVDSQVTMMFWYRQQPGQSLTLIATANQGSEATYESGFVIDKFPISRPNLTFSTLTVSNMSPEDSSIYLCSVGPGSYGYTFGSGTRLTVV.

The chain is built from TRBV19 and TRBJ2-7; TRBD1 might be the D (6 bases). This CDR3 has 14 amino acids. V was shortened by 5 bases and J by 0 bases, with 11 bases between the two germline ends. The germline V gene encodes CDR1 LNHDA and CDR2 SQIVND (reference sequence). CDR3 amino acids: CASSEQGSSYEQYF. The CDR3 DNA reads as TGTGCCAGTAGTGAGCAGGGGAGCTCCTACGAGCAGTACTTC. The full variable domain, its missing parts supplied by reference TRBV19 and TRBJ2-7, is DGGITQSPKYLFRKEGQNVTLSCEQNLNHDAMYWYRQDPGQGLRLIYYSQIVNDFQKGDIAEGYSVSREKKESFPLTVTSAQKNPTAFYLCASSEQGSSYEQYFGPGTRLTVT.

This clone showed up just once. The chain carries TRBV30 and TRBJ2-1, with 12 bases that match TRBD2. Per the germline V gene, CDR1 is GTSNPN and CDR2 is SVGIG (reference sequence). Trimming took 5 bases from V and 0 from J; bases not matched to a gene: 5. CDR3 size: 16 residues. The CDR3, as DNA: TGTGCCTGGGCTCTAGCGGGGGGGGGCTCCTACAATGAGCAGTTCTTC. Translated, it gives CAWALAGGGSYNEQFF.

The chain joins TRBV7-2 to TRBJ2-3; 8 nucleotides agree with TRBD2. CDR1 is SGHTA, CDR2 FQGNSA, per germline. This CDR3 is built from 14 residues. Trimming cost V 8 bases and J 5 bases; bases outside gene matches: 9. For the CDR3, the DNA is TGTGCCAGCGGCTCCTTTGCGGGGGGAGATACGCAGTATTTT. Translated: CASGSFAGGDTQYF.

V is TRBV30 and J is TRBJ2-7, with D unresolved. This CDR3 spans 12 amino acids. V lost 6 bases and J 2 bases, leaving 11 bases between the germline ends. Germline lookup yields CDR1 GTSNPN and CDR2 SVGIG (reference sequence). CDR3 residues: CACLRNTYEQYF. The DNA for the CDR3 is TGTGCCTGCCTCAGGAACACCTACGAGCAGTACTTC.

The chain employs TRBV6-5 and TRBJ1-6; maybe TRBD1 (6 bases). In germline, CDR1 is MNHEY, CDR2 SVGAGI. The CDR3 loop spans 14 amino acids. The ends were cut back, 7 bases at V and 7 bases at J, with 14 bases in the middle. The CDR3: CASTQGFGNSPLHF. The CDR3 DNA is TGTGCCAGCACCCAGGGGTTTGGAAATTCACCCCTCCACTTT.

V and J are TRBV12-5 and TRBJ2-5; possible D gene TRBD2, 5 bases. Germline CDR1 reads LGHNT; CDR2 reads FRNRAP. The CDR3 is made up of 13 amino acids. Trimming shortened V by 3 bases and J by 2 bases, and 7 bases separated the two germline ends. The CDR3 coding sequence is TGTGCTAGTGGTTTAGGACTTCAAGAGACCCAGTACTTC. The encoded protein is CASGLGLQETQYF.

The rearrangement links TRBV7-8 to TRBJ1-2; 7 positions match TRBD1. The CDR3 length is 14 residues. V lost 4 bases, J lost 2 bases, and 4 bases stayed unmatched. The germline gives CDR1 SGHVS, CDR2 FQNEAQ. The CDR3 sequence is CASSSAGGNYGYTF. Here the CDR3 DNA reads TGTGCCAGCAGCTCCGCAGGGGGGAACTATGGCTACACCTTC.

The J gene is TRBJ1-6, the V gene TRBV7-2; no clear D gene. The CDR3 contains 12 residues. The V and J ends lost 3 bases and 6 bases respectively, with 3 bases between them. Germline V gene lookup returns CDR1 SGHTA and CDR2 FQGNSA. The CDR3 DNA reads TGTGCCAGCAGCTTCCGTAATTCACCCCTCCACTTT. Translated: CASSFRNSPLHF.